Below, 5 T cell receptor beta chains from the same sample are listed, as sequenced in a study of CD8 T cells in ankylosing spondylitis. Study-level results: For ankylosing spondylitis blood, a TCR beta motif of about 8 highly homologous variants appeared characteristic.

Their target antigens are unknown. A single record per CDR3 protein comes from TCRdb applying MiXCR to the 5' RACE reads. The data contain 350,000 to 550,000 distinct CDR3 sequences, 26% of them singletons. The sample taken for sequencing was blood, either unsorted or a sorted T cell fraction (not recorded which). The receptors were sampled from a male donor with ankylosing spondylitis.

The gene calls are TRBV28 and TRBJ1-2; TRBD1 is a possible D gene (5 bases). The CDR3 is 14 residues long. With 5 bases removed from V and 0 bases from J, the gap between germline ends came to 10 bases. Germline V lookup: CDR1 MDHEN, CDR2 SYDVKM. Here the CDR3 reads CASSRRGPNYGYTF. DNA of the CDR3: TGTGCCAGCAGTCGGAGGGGCCCTAACTATGGCTACACCTTC.

This clonotype was counted a few times. J is TRBJ1-2 and V is TRBV12-3 or TRBV12-4, with D uncertain. V lost 9 bases and J lost 8, with 16 bases in between. The CDR3 contains 12 residues. The CDR3 region is CARTFDQGGYTF. The CDR3 region has the DNA TGTGCCAGAACGTTTGATCAAGGGGGCTACACCTTC.

This clonotype was observed a handful of times. CDR3 sequence (DNA): TGCGCCAGCAGCCAAGATGGGCTAGCGTCAAGGGATACGCAGTATTTT. Translated, it gives CASSQDGLASRDTQYF. The chain joins TRBV4-1 to TRBJ2-3; D perhaps matches TRBD2 (6 bases). The CDR3 is made up of 16 amino acids. Deletions cut 0 bases from V and 6 bases from J, with 16 bases between. Germline loops: CDR1 MGHRA, CDR2 YSYEKL.

This chain connects TRBV18 to TRBJ2-1; weak D call: TRBD2 (6 bases). The CDR3 runs 12 residues. The germline gives CDR1 KGHSH, CDR2 LQKENI. Trimming stripped 3 bases from V and 10 bases from J, with 10 bases between. CDR3 protein: CASSPEGDEQFF. CDR3 nucleotide sequence: TGTGCCAGCTCACCGGAGGGAGACGAGCAGTTCTTC.

The CDR3 here is CASSLNGGAIAGNTIYF. CDR3 bases: TGTGCCAGCAGCTTAAATGGGGGGGCGATTGCTGGAAACACCATATATTTT. This rearrangement joins TRBV7-2 to TRBJ1-3, with a possible D match to TRBD1 (6 bases). V gave up 2 bases and J gave up 2 bases, with 16 bases separating them. This CDR3 is built from 17 residues. Germline values: CDR1 SGHTA, CDR2 FQGNSA. The complete variable domain, with remaining parts taken from reference TRBV7-2 and TRBJ1-3, reads GAGVSQSPSNKVTEKGKDVELRCDPISGHTALYWYRQSLGQGLEFLIYFQGNSAPDKSGLPSDRFSAERTGGSVSTLTIQRTQQEDSAVYLCASSLNGGAIAGNTIYFGEGSWLTVV.